This is a list of T cell receptor beta chains from one sample in a study of T cell repertoires in cytomegalovirus infection. TCRdb reanalysed the reads using MiXCR and keeps one entry per CDR3 protein. This repertoire shows 370,000 or so distinct CDR3 sequences, roughly a third found once; its top ten account for 13%. Which antigens these TCRs recognize remains unknown. Source: cultured PBMCs, taken from culture after CMV antigen stimulation. Receptor source: a human donor in good health (CMV status not recorded). Some clones in this sample may be carry-over from other donors' samples. CDR3s include the opening cysteine and the closing phenylalanine or tryptophan. D genes are given only for firm matches. Clone size, where shown, is once, few, many, or a class for clones that have expanded.

d_gene: TRBD2
v_gene: TRBV12-3/TRBV12-4
j_gene: TRBJ2-1
abundance: -
CDR3aa: CASIGSSGSRAYNEQFF
CDR3nt: TGTGCCAGCATCGGATCTAGCGGGAGTCGGGCCTACAATGAGCAGTTCTTC

d_gene: TRBD1
v_gene: TRBV28
j_gene: TRBJ2-7
abundance: -
CDR3aa: CASSGQVSEQYF
CDR3nt: TGTGCCAGCAGCGGACAGGTGTCCGAGCAGTACTTC

d_gene: -
v_gene: TRBV13
j_gene: TRBJ1-1
abundance: -
CDR3aa: CASSLTRNNTEAFF
CDR3nt: TGTGCCAGCAGCTTAACACGGAACAACACTGAAGCTTTCTTT

d_gene: -
v_gene: TRBV7-9
j_gene: TRBJ1-1
abundance: few
CDR3aa: CASSLMGTEAFF
CDR3nt: TGTGCCAGCAGCTTAATGGGAACTGAAGCTTTCTTT

d_gene: -
v_gene: TRBV29-1
j_gene: TRBJ1-2
abundance: -
CDR3aa: CSVASRVVDYGYTF
CDR3nt: TGCAGCGTTGCCTCCCGCGTGGTAGACTATGGCTACACCTTC

d_gene: -
v_gene: TRBV27
j_gene: TRBJ1-2
abundance: few
CDR3aa: CASSLTGQYGYTF
CDR3nt: TGTGCCAGCAGTTTAACAGGTCAATATGGCTACACCTTC

d_gene: TRBD2
v_gene: TRBV5-4
j_gene: TRBJ2-1
abundance: -
CDR3aa: CASSLSLGLAGPNEQFF
CDR3nt: TGTGCCAGCAGCTTGTCCCTGGGACTAGCGGGCCCCAATGAGCAGTTCTTC

d_gene: TRBD1
v_gene: TRBV14
j_gene: TRBJ2-2
abundance: -
CDR3aa: CASSQGWDRFTNTGELFF
CDR3nt: TGTGCCAGCAGCCAAGGATGGGACAGATTCACGAACACCGGGGAGCTGTTTTTT

d_gene: -
v_gene: TRBV7-2
j_gene: TRBJ1-5
abundance: -
CDR3aa: CTSSSGGPEYGLQHF
CDR3nt: TGTACCAGCAGCTCGGGGGGACCCGAATATGGGCTCCAGCATTTT

d_gene: -
v_gene: TRBV24-1
j_gene: TRBJ2-2
abundance: once
CDR3aa: CATSDPARAVNTGELFF
CDR3nt: TGTGCCACCAGTGACCCTGCCCGGGCCGTTAACACCGGGGAGCTGTTTTTT

d_gene: TRBD1
v_gene: TRBV11-2
j_gene: TRBJ2-1
abundance: many
CDR3aa: CASSRGQGARNEQFF
CDR3nt: TGTGCCAGCAGCCGCGGACAGGGGGCGCGCAATGAGCAGTTCTTC

d_gene: TRBD2
v_gene: TRBV2
j_gene: TRBJ2-5
abundance: few
CDR3aa: CASMTGGFRETQYF
CDR3nt: TGTGCCAGCATGACGGGAGGTTTTAGAGAGACCCAGTACTTC

d_gene: -
v_gene: TRBV7-3
j_gene: TRBJ2-2
abundance: few
CDR3aa: CASSPGPRAGGELFF
CDR3nt: TGTGCCAGCAGCCCGGGACCCCGGGCGGGCGGGGAGCTGTTTTTT

d_gene: -
v_gene: TRBV19
j_gene: TRBJ1-4
abundance: -
CDR3aa: CASSTPDSIYEKLFF
CDR3nt: TGTGCCAGTAGTACCCCGGACAGCATATATGAAAAACTGTTTTTT

d_gene: -
v_gene: TRBV7-4
j_gene: TRBJ1-5
abundance: once
CDR3aa: CASSLSGLSNQPQHF
CDR3nt: TGTGCCAGCAGCTTATCCGGTTTGAGCAATCAGCCCCAGCATTTT

d_gene: TRBD2
v_gene: TRBV6-6
j_gene: TRBJ2-7
abundance: -
CDR3aa: CASSYWTSGSSYEQYF
CDR3nt: TGTGCCAGCAGTTATTGGACTAGCGGGAGCTCCTACGAGCAGTACTTC

d_gene: -
v_gene: TRBV7-2
j_gene: TRBJ2-1
abundance: many
CDR3aa: CASSLVTNEQFF
CDR3nt: TGTGCCAGCAGCTTAGTAACGAATGAGCAGTTCTTC

d_gene: TRBD2
v_gene: TRBV2
j_gene: TRBJ2-3
abundance: many
CDR3aa: CASSLRTSGSGDTQYF
CDR3nt: TGTGCCAGCAGTCTACGAACTAGCGGGAGCGGAGATACGCAGTATTTT

d_gene: -
v_gene: TRBV18
j_gene: TRBJ1-4
abundance: -
CDR3aa: CASSQNAGREEKLFF
CDR3nt: TGTGCCAGCTCACAGAACGCAGGGCGAGAAGAAAAACTGTTTTTT

d_gene: -
v_gene: TRBV7-3
j_gene: TRBJ2-1
abundance: -
CDR3aa: CASSLTLRGKYNEQFF
CDR3nt: TGTGCCAGCAGCTTAACCCTCCGGGGAAAGTACAATGAGCAGTTCTTC

d_gene: -
v_gene: TRBV6-2/TRBV6-3
j_gene: TRBJ2-1
abundance: few
CDR3aa: CASSYTPRRATDEQFF
CDR3nt: TGTGCCAGCAGTTACACCCCCAGGCGGGCCACCGATGAGCAGTTCTTC

d_gene: -
v_gene: TRBV19
j_gene: TRBJ2-6
abundance: few
CDR3aa: CASSMMPSSGANVLTF
CDR3nt: TGTGCCAGTAGTATGATGCCGTCCTCTGGGGCCAACGTCCTGACTTTC

d_gene: -
v_gene: TRBV6-2/TRBV6-3
j_gene: TRBJ2-5
abundance: many
CDR3aa: CASSWGAGGGETQYF
CDR3nt: TGTGCCAGCAGCTGGGGCGCCGGCGGGGGCGAGACCCAGTACTTC

d_gene: -
v_gene: TRBV27
j_gene: TRBJ1-5
abundance: -
CDR3aa: CASSLMQGNQPQHF
CDR3nt: TGTGCCAGCAGTTTAATGCAGGGCAATCAGCCCCAGCATTTT

d_gene: -
v_gene: TRBV6-1
j_gene: TRBJ1-6
abundance: many
CDR3aa: CASRRTASSYNSPLHF
CDR3nt: TGTGCCAGCAGACGGACAGCGAGCTCCTATAATTCACCCCTCCACTTT